A single sample gave rise to the 17 T cell receptor beta chains below, sequenced in a study of PD-L1 blockade in urothelial cancer. Assay: immunoSEQ multiplex PCR; the TCRdb copy retains only in-frame clones and omits some. Of about 100,000 clones listed, 90% to 95% are singletons. The sequenced sample was PBMCs, obtained around atezolizumab (anti-PD-L1) treatment. These receptor sequences come from a woman of 80 years or more with urothelial cancer.

The genes are TRBV9 and TRBJ2-1; D is undetermined. The CDR3 runs 15 residues. CDR1 SGDLS and CDR2 YYNGEE come from the germline V gene. Between the trimmed V and J ends, which lost 4 bases and 7 bases, there was a span of 18 bases. The CDR3 loop is CASSTRPLPRNEQFF. The CDR3 DNA reads as TGTGCCAGCAGCACCCGACCTTTACCTAGGAATGAGCAGTTCTTC.

This CDR3 is CASSPTTPFTDTQYF. The CDR3 DNA reads as TGTGCCAGCAGCCCGACTACGCCCTTCACAGATACGCAGTATTTT. V gene TRBV27 combines with J gene TRBJ2-3; D may be TRBD2 (5 bases). This CDR3 spans 15 amino acids. The V end lost 6 bases, the J end lost 2 bases, and 15 bases lay between the germline ends. Germline V gene data show CDR1 as MNHEY and CDR2 as SMNVEV (reference sequence).

V and J are TRBV27 and TRBJ1-4; TRBD1 aligns across 7 bases. This CDR3 is built from 14 residues. The junction had 8 bases not matched to a gene; V was cut back by 6 bases and J by 7 bases. Per the germline V gene, CDR1 is MNHEY and CDR2 is SMNVEV (reference sequence). CDR3 nucleotide sequence: TGTGCCAGCAGCCAACCAGGGGGAGGTGAAAAACTGTTTTTT. It is translated as CASSQPGGGEKLFF.

This chain uses TRBV5-1 with TRBJ2-7; D is ambiguous. Per germline, CDR1 SGHRS and CDR2 YFSETQ. CDR3 length equals 14 residues. The V and J ends lost 0 bases and 6 bases respectively, with 13 bases between them. The CDR3 spells CASSLDPSSSEQYF. DNA for the CDR3: TGCGCCAGCAGCTTGGACCCGTCTTCTAGCGAGCAGTACTTC.

CDR3 region: CASSETYGYTF. CDR3 DNA sequence: TGTGCCAGCAGCGAAACTTATGGCTACACCTTC. The chain couples TRBV6-6 to TRBJ1-2; D is unclear. The CDR3 consists of 11 residues. V lost 6 bases to trimming and J lost 5 bases, with 7 bases between them. Germline V lookup: CDR1 MNHNY, CDR2 SVGAGI (reference sequence).

The J gene is TRBJ1-5, the V gene TRBV21-1; the D call of TRBD1 is as the table states it, not checked on the DNA. TRBV21-1 is a pseudogene segment. This CDR3 contains 15 residues. This chain's CDR3 is CASSKVQGLGQPQHF. The DNA of the CDR3 is TGTGCCAGCAGCAAAGTTCAGGGGTTGGGTCAGCCCCAGCATTTT.

This clone turned up a few times. J is TRBJ2-1 and V is TRBV27, with TRBD1 matching over 9 bases. Germline lookup yields CDR1 MNHEY and CDR2 SMNVEV (reference sequence). V trimming: 3 bases; J trimming: 6 bases; junction bases outside the gene matches: 3. The CDR3 spans 14 residues. The CDR3 DNA is TGTGCCAGCAGTTTTACAGGGGGCGTCAATGAGCAGTTCTTC. It specifies CASSFTGGVNEQFF.

This chain uses TRBV28 with TRBJ1-5, with 8 bases identical to TRBD1. The V gene's germline CDR1 is MDHEN and CDR2 SYDVKM. The CDR3 length is 16 residues. Unmatched junction bases numbered 12, after V lost 5 bases and J lost 6 bases. The DNA for the CDR3 is TGTGCCAGCAGTGCTACACCCGACAGGGGAAGTCAGCCCCAGCATTTT. As protein: CASSATPDRGSQPQHF.

The rearrangement uses TRBV6-4 and TRBJ1-2; weak D call: TRBD1 (5 bases). This CDR3 spans 15 amino acids. Deletions cut 0 bases from V and 4 bases from J, with 12 bases between. Germline V gene lookup returns CDR1 MRHNA and CDR2 SNTAGT. DNA for the CDR3: TGTGCCAGCAGTGACTCGCACGGGGGGGTCTATGGCTACACCTTC. It specifies CASSDSHGGVYGYTF.

The gene calls are TRBV19 and TRBJ1-5; 8 bases are a match to TRBD1. V shed 7 bases and J 6 bases; nucleotides not matched to a gene: 11. The CDR3 is 15 residues long. Germline CDR1 and CDR2: LNHDA and SQIVND (reference sequence). The chain's CDR3 is CASKRGQADTQPQHF. The DNA for the CDR3 is TGTGCCAGTAAGCGGGGACAGGCGGATACTCAGCCCCAGCATTTT.

This clone came up once. As DNA, the CDR3 is TGTGCCAGCAGCTTAGCGTCCCAACTCTCTCCGGCAACTAATGAAAAACTGTTTTTT. Translation gives CASSLASQLSPATNEKLFF. The rearrangement links TRBV7-9 to TRBJ1-4; no reliable D call. The CDR3 has 19 amino acids. Trimming shortened V by 0 bases and J by 0 bases, and 17 bases separated the two germline ends. Germline CDR1 is SEHNR and CDR2 is FQNEAQ (reference sequence). The variable domain in full, with the rest retrieved from reference TRBV7-9 and TRBJ1-4, is DTGVSQNPRHKITKRGQNVTFRCDPISEHNRLYWYRQTLGQGPEFLTYFQNEAQLEKSRLLSDRFSAERPKGSFSTLEIQRTEQGDSAMYLCASSLASQLSPATNEKLFFGSGTQLSVL.

J is TRBJ1-5 and V is TRBV5-5; tentatively, D is TRBD1 (6 bases). Germline V gene sequence: CDR1 SGHKS, CDR2 YYEKEE (reference sequence). This CDR3 is built from 14 residues. Trimming shortened V by 4 bases and J by 3 bases, and 11 bases separated the two germline ends. The CDR3: CASSPGQPNQPQHF. The DNA of the CDR3 is TGTGCCAGCAGCCCCGGACAGCCCAATCAGCCCCAGCATTTT.

V gene TRBV7-2 combines with J gene TRBJ2-1; 11 bases align to TRBD2. Germline V gives CDR1 SGHTA, CDR2 FQGNSA. The junction had 8 bases not matched to a gene; V was cut back by 0 bases and J by 4 bases. The CDR3 has 18 residues. CDR3 in amino acids: CASSLALDSGRGYNEQFF. The DNA for the CDR3 is TGTGCCAGCAGCTTAGCCCTAGATAGCGGGAGGGGGTACAATGAGCAGTTCTTC.

The genes are TRBV30 and TRBJ2-2; tentatively, D is TRBD2 (6 bases). CDR3 length: 13 residues. CDR1 and CDR2 from the germline V gene are GTSNPN and SVGIG (reference sequence). V shed 8 bases and J shed 5 bases, with 15 bases lying between them. The CDR3 DNA is TGTGCCCGGGGCCTCGGAGGGACCGGGGAGCTGTTTTTT. Amino acids: CARGLGGTGELFF.

The rearrangement uses TRBV6-1 and TRBJ1-2, with D possibly matching TRBD1 (5 bases). The CDR3 contains 15 residues. The germline V and J ends were trimmed by 7 bases and 3 bases, with 18 bases remaining between them. CDR1 is MNHNS and CDR2 is SASEGT in the germline V gene. The CDR3 reads CASTAGGGPDYGYTF. In DNA, the CDR3 is TGTGCCAGCACCGCTGGGGGAGGGCCAGACTATGGCTACACCTTC.

The chain employs TRBV10-2 and TRBJ2-7; 7 bases fit TRBD1. This CDR3 spans 15 amino acids. Germline values: CDR1 WSHSY, CDR2 SAAADI. The V segment lost 6 bases and the J segment 3 bases; nucleotides outside the gene matches: 11. The CDR3 bases are TGCGCCAGCAGAATGGGACAGAGCCAAAGCTACGAGCAGTACTTC. This translates into CASRMGQSQSYEQYF.

The CDR3 spells CASSEAATGNTGELFF. The CDR3 bases are TGTGCCAGCAGTGAAGCGGCGACAGGGAACACCGGGGAGCTGTTTTTT. The V call is TRBV6-1, the J call TRBJ2-2; D may be TRBD1 (6 bases). Germline CDR1 reads MNHNS; CDR2 reads SASEGT. The CDR3 sequence is 16 residues long. The ends were cut back, 0 bases at V and 1 base at J, with 9 bases in the middle.